Listed below are T cell receptor beta chains from one sample, sequenced in a study of cytomegalovirus exposure and HLA in healthy donors. Sequenced by immunoSEQ multiplex PCR; TCRdb stores in-frame clones only, minus some. The table has under 200,000 clones, under 90% seen once; the top ten hold around 1.9%. The sequenced sample was PBMCs. The origin of the receptors is a man in his late teens or twenties in good health and CMV-seronegative. The CDR3 runs from the conserved cysteine through the conserved F or W. The D gene is left open where the match is weak. The listing skips clone size in some rows; elsewhere it reads once, few, many or a size class.

j_call	clone_size	v_call	d_call	cdr3_nt	cdr3_aa
TRBJ1-3	NA	TRBV7-9	NA	TGTGCCAGCGGCTCGCGGGAGGGGGGTAACACCATATATTTT	CASGSREGGNTIYF
TRBJ1-2	few	TRBV6-1	NA	TGTGCCAGCAGGGACCCGGGGGGGTGGGATGGCTACACCTTC	CASRDPGGWDGYTF
TRBJ2-1	NA	TRBV7-8	TRBD1	TGTGCCAGCAGCTCCCTGACAGGGAAGAATGAGCAGTTCTTC	CASSSLTGKNEQFF
TRBJ1-2	NA	TRBV29-1	NA	TGCAGCGTTGATAGTTGGCAGGGCAACTATGGCTACACCTTC	CSVDSWQGNYGYTF
TRBJ2-1	NA	TRBV10-2	TRBD1	TGCGCCAGCAGTATTCCCCAGGGGGCGGCGGAGTACAATGAGCAGTTCTTC	CASSIPQGAAEYNEQFF
TRBJ2-4	NA	TRBV15	TRBD2	TGTGCCACCAGCTACCCCGGGACTATCGGGCTACCGATCAAAAACATTCAGTACTTC	CATSYPGTIGLPIKNIQYF
TRBJ2-7	NA	TRBV6-5	TRBD2	TGTGCCAGCAGTTACTCTGGGCGGGAGGGCTTCGAGCAGTACTTC	CASSYSGREGFEQYF
TRBJ2-2	NA	TRBV2	NA	TGTGCCAGCAGTGCGCGGGACACCGGGGAGCTGTTTTTT	CASSARDTGELFF
TRBJ2-7	NA	TRBV15	TRBD1	TGTGCCACCAGCACCCGGACAGGACGATCTCCGAGCAGGTACTTC	CATSTRTGRSPSRYF
TRBJ2-1	NA	TRBV29-1	TRBD1	TGCAGCGTGTGGACAGGGGGGAATGAGCAGTTCTTC	CSVWTGGNEQFF
TRBJ2-7	once	TRBV19	TRBD1	TGTGCCAGTAGTGGGGGACAGGCCCTCACCTACGAGCAGTACTTC	CASSGGQALTYEQYF
TRBJ2-3	few	TRBV5-6	NA	TGTGCCAGCAGCCTTACAGGGTTAGATACGCAGTATTTT	CASSLTGLDTQYF
TRBJ1-4	NA	TRBV27	NA	TGTGCCAGCAGACCGGGGGTGAGGGAGCGGGAAAAACTGTTTTTT	CASRPGVREREKLFF
TRBJ2-7	NA	TRBV19	NA	TGTGCCAGTAGTGATGGCGGAAGCTCCTACGAGCAGTACTTC	CASSDGGSSYEQYF
TRBJ2-7	NA	TRBV7-9	NA	TGTGCCAGCAGCTGGTTTCAAGTGGGGCGGACCTACGAGCAGTACTTC	CASSWFQVGRTYEQYF
TRBJ1-2	NA	TRBV28	TRBD1	TGTGCCAGCAACACAGGGGTGCACTATGGCTACACCTTC	CASNTGVHYGYTF
TRBJ2-7	few	TRBV5-1	TRBD1	TGCGCCAGCAGCCTGGGACAGGACCCACGAATGGAGTACTTC	CASSLGQDPRMEYF
TRBJ2-1	NA	TRBV30	NA	TGTGCCTGGACCCCCCCGACTCCCACCCACCCCTACAATGAGCAGTTCTTC	CAWTPPTPTHPYNEQFF
TRBJ1-5	NA	TRBV28	NA	TGTGCCAGCAGGGATGAACAGGGCCCTAGCAATCAGCCCCAGCATTTT	CASRDEQGPSNQPQHF
TRBJ2-3	few	TRBV28	NA	TGTGCCAGCAGTTATACTAGCACAGATACGCAGTATTTT	CASSYTSTDTQYF
TRBJ2-1	NA	TRBV9	TRBD2	TGTGCCAGCAGCGTAGGCGGGAGGGTAAATGAGCAGTTCTTC	CASSVGGRVNEQFF
TRBJ2-5	NA	TRBV6-1	TRBD2	TGTGCCAGCATCCACACTAGCGGGGGGGCGGAGACCCAGTACTTC	CASIHTSGGAETQYF
TRBJ2-3	NA	TRBV11-2	TRBD2	TGTGCCAGCATCAACAGCGGGGGGGCCTCAGATACGCAGTATTTT	CASINSGGASDTQYF
TRBJ2-2	once	TRBV7-4	NA	TGTGCCAGCAGCTCGTCCAGGGTGGGTGCCGGGGAGCTGTTTTTT	CASSSSRVGAGELFF
TRBJ2-2	NA	TRBV19	NA	TGTGCCAGTAGTAAGGGGCCAGCAGACACCGGGGAGCTGTTTTTT	CASSKGPADTGELFF
TRBJ2-5	NA	TRBV30	NA	TGTGCCTGGGCAAAACTAGAGGAGACCCAGTACTTC	CAWAKLEETQYF
TRBJ2-4	NA	TRBV5-1	NA	TGCGCCAGCAGCTTGGGGACAGAAAACATTCAGTACTTC	CASSLGTENIQYF
TRBJ2-1	NA	TRBV7-2	TRBD1	TGTGCCAGCAGCCTGGACAGGGTCTCCTACAATGAGCAGTTCTTC	CASSLDRVSYNEQFF
TRBJ1-6	NA	TRBV6-1	NA	TGTGCCAGCAGCGACAGAGGTTTATTTAGTTCACCCCTCCACTTT	CASSDRGLFSSPLHF
TRBJ1-1	NA	TRBV7-9	NA	TGTGCCAGCAGAAGAGGGAGCGAGCTTGAAGCTTTCTTT	CASRRGSELEAFF
TRBJ1-6	NA	TRBV19	TRBD1	TGTGCCAGTAGGATCCCGGGACAGGGCACACCCCTCCACTTT	CASRIPGQGTPLHF
TRBJ1-1	NA	TRBV7-9	NA	TGTGCCAGCAGCATTGGACAGCAGAACACTGAAGCTTTCTTT	CASSIGQQNTEAFF
TRBJ2-7	NA	TRBV5-4	TRBD2	TGTGCCAGCAGCAGCCCCGGGACTACCTACTACGAGCAGTACTTC	CASSSPGTTYYEQYF
TRBJ2-3	NA	TRBV10-3	TRBD2	TGTGCCATCAGTGAGGCGACTAGCGGGAGTCCAGTTGATACGCAGTATTTT	CAISEATSGSPVDTQYF
TRBJ2-5	NA	TRBV18	TRBD1	TGTGCCAGCTCACCAGGGACAGGTGAACAAGAGACCCAGTACTTC	CASSPGTGEQETQYF
TRBJ2-5	NA	TRBV7-6	TRBD2	TGTGCCAGCAGCTTAGGTATCCGGGACTATCCAGAGACCCAGTACTTC	CASSLGIRDYPETQYF
TRBJ1-5	NA	TRBV6-5	NA	TGTGCCAGCAGTGAGGATCAGCCCCAGCATTTT	CASSEDQPQHF